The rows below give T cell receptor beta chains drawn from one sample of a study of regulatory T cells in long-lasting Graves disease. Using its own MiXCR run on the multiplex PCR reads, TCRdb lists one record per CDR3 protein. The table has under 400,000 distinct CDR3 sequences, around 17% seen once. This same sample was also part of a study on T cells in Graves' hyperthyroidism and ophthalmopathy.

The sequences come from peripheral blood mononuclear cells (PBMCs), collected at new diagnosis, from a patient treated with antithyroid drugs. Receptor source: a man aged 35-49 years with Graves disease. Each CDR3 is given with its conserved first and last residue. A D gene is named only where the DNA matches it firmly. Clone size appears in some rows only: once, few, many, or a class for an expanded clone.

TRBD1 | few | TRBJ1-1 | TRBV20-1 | TGCAGTGCTAGAGATCGCCAGGGGGCCACTGAAGCTTTCTTT | CSARDRQGATEAFF
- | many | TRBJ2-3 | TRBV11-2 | TGTGCCAGCAGCTTATTGTCAGCCCCCACAGATACGCAGTATTTT | CASSLLSAPTDTQYF
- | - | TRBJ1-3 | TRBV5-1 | TGCGCCAGCAGCTTGGTTGCAGGGTATGGAAACACCATATATTTT | CASSLVAGYGNTIYF
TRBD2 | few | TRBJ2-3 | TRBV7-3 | TGTGCCAGCAGCTTGAGCGGTAGCGGGTTCACAGATACGCAGTATTTT | CASSLSGSGFTDTQYF
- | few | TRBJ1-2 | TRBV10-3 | TGTGCCATCAGTGACAGATTTAACCTGAACTATGGCTACACCTTC | CAISDRFNLNYGYTF
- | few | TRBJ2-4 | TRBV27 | TGTGCCAGCAGTCTCCTAGGGGGGGGAGGGGGAAACATTCAGTACTTC | CASSLLGGGGGNIQYF
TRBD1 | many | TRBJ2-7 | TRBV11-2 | TGTGCCAGCAGCCCGGACAGGTTCTCCTACGAGCAGTACTTC | CASSPDRFSYEQYF
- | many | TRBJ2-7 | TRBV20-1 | TGCAGTGCTACGGGGGACGGCCACTACGAGCAGTACTTC | CSATGDGHYEQYF
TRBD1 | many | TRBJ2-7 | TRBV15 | TGTGCCACCAGCGAAGGACAGGGGTCCTACGAGCAGTACTTC | CATSEGQGSYEQYF
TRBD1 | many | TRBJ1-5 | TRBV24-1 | TGTGCCACCAGTGGGGGACAGGGACTGTCCCAGCCCCAGCATTTT | CATSGGQGLSQPQHF